This TCR beta chain was documented in a study of identical twins. From the 5' RACE reads, TCRdb called clonotypes with MiXCR, one entry per CDR3 protein. The data show approximately 500,000 distinct CDR3 sequences, around 24% seen once. V lost 7 bases and J lost 1, with 4 bases in between. This CDR3 has 11 residues. Germline values: CDR1 SQVTM, CDR2 ANQGSEA. With no exceptions, donors were healthy Caucasians. The sample was also linked to a second study, of T cells expressing NK-cell markers. Per that study: Sequenced donors, eight in total, included seven who were HCMV-seropositive and one who was seronegative. Six or seven donors carried dominant NKG2C+ clonotypes that made up roughly 1.0-7.0% of their CD8+ T cells. It was still unclear whether expanded NKG2C+ T cell clones were HCMV specific.

The clonotype originates from a woman between 18 and 29 years old in good health. Sequenced input: CD4+ T cells sorted from blood. The J gene is TRBJ2-2, the V gene TRBV29-1; D unresolved. The CDR3 reads CSALNTGELFF. DNA of the CDR3: TGCAGCGCACTGAACACCGGGGAGCTGTTTTTT.